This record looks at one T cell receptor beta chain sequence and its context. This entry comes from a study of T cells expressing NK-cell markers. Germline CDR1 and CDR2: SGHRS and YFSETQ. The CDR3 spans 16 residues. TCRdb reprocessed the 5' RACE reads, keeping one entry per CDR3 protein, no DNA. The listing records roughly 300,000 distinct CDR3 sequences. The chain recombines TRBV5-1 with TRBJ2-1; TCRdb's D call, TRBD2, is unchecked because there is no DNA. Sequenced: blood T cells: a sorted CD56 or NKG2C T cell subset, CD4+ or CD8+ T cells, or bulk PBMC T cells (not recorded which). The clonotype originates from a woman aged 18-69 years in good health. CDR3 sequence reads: CASSRGAGGTYNEQFF.